The rows below give T cell receptor beta chains drawn from one sample of a study of cytomegalovirus exposure and HLA in healthy donors. The repertoire was sequenced with immunoSEQ multiplex PCR; TCRdb's copy has only in-frame clones and lacks some. This table has about 100,000 clones, 75% appearing once. The source material was PBMCs. These receptors all come from a woman under 30 in good health and CMV-seropositive. Both conserved end residues are part of each CDR3. A D gene is named only where the DNA matches it firmly. Part of the rows lack a size; the others show once, few, many or a class for expanded clones.

j_gene: TRBJ2-1; len: 18; abundance: NA; d_gene: NA; v_gene: TRBV1; CDR3nt: TGCACCAGCAGCCAAGAGGCGGGACTAGCGGGAGTTGACAATGAGCAGTTCTTC; CDR3aa: CTSSQEAGLAGVDNEQFF
j_gene: TRBJ2-7; len: 14; abundance: NA; d_gene: TRBD1; v_gene: TRBV28; CDR3nt: TGTGCCAGCAGTTTAGGGACAGGGGGCTTCGAGCAGTACTTC; CDR3aa: CASSLGTGGFEQYF
j_gene: TRBJ2-1; len: 15; abundance: NA; d_gene: NA; v_gene: TRBV28; CDR3nt: TGTGCCAGCGAAATGACTAGGGGTCCTTACAATGAGCAGTTCTTC; CDR3aa: CASEMTRGPYNEQFF
j_gene: TRBJ2-2; len: 16; abundance: NA; d_gene: NA; v_gene: TRBV11-2; CDR3nt: TGTGCCAGCAGCCCCCAGGCCCCCGGGAATGTCGGGGAGCTGTTTTTT; CDR3aa: CASSPQAPGNVGELFF
j_gene: TRBJ2-1; len: 14; abundance: NA; d_gene: NA; v_gene: TRBV30; CDR3nt: TGTGCCTGGGAGGGACTTAGCTCCTACAATGAGCAGTTCTTC; CDR3aa: CAWEGLSSYNEQFF
j_gene: TRBJ1-2; len: 14; abundance: NA; d_gene: NA; v_gene: TRBV25-1; CDR3nt: TGTGCCAGCAGTGACTGGGAGGACTACTATGGCTACACCTTC; CDR3aa: CASSDWEDYYGYTF
j_gene: TRBJ1-1; len: 13; abundance: NA; d_gene: TRBD1; v_gene: TRBV6-5; CDR3nt: TGTGCCAGCAGTACCCAGGGGGCAGGTGAAGCTTTCTTT; CDR3aa: CASSTQGAGEAFF
j_gene: TRBJ1-2; len: 15; abundance: NA; d_gene: NA; v_gene: TRBV18; CDR3nt: TGTGCCAGCTCACCACAGCAGGAACTTCCCAATGGCTACACCTTC; CDR3aa: CASSPQQELPNGYTF
j_gene: TRBJ1-5; len: 12; abundance: NA; d_gene: NA; v_gene: TRBV28; CDR3nt: TGTGCCAGCAGTTTTGAGTTTCAGCCCCAGCATTTT; CDR3aa: CASSFEFQPQHF
j_gene: TRBJ2-3; len: 16; abundance: NA; d_gene: NA; v_gene: TRBV9; CDR3nt: TGTGCCAGCAGCGTAGCTAGCCGCATTAGCACAGATACGCAGTATTTT; CDR3aa: CASSVASRISTDTQYF
j_gene: TRBJ2-7; len: 13; abundance: NA; d_gene: NA; v_gene: TRBV27; CDR3nt: TGTGCCAGCAGTTCACCAATTGACTCGGAGCAGTACTTC; CDR3aa: CASSSPIDSEQYF
j_gene: TRBJ2-1; len: 14; abundance: NA; d_gene: TRBD2; v_gene: TRBV10-3; CDR3nt: TGTGCCATCAGGACTAGCGGGAGTTATCATGAGCAGTTCTTC; CDR3aa: CAIRTSGSYHEQFF
j_gene: TRBJ2-5; len: 14; abundance: once; d_gene: NA; v_gene: TRBV4-3; CDR3nt: TGCGCCAGCAGCCAAGAAGGCGGAAGGGGGACCCAGTACTTC; CDR3aa: CASSQEGGRGTQYF
j_gene: TRBJ2-1; len: 13; abundance: NA; d_gene: TRBD2; v_gene: TRBV29-1; CDR3nt: TGCAGCGTTGCGGGACTAGCGATCAATGAGCAGTTCTTC; CDR3aa: CSVAGLAINEQFF
j_gene: TRBJ1-2; len: 13; abundance: NA; d_gene: TRBD1; v_gene: TRBV4-2; CDR3nt: TGTGCCAGCAGCCAGCGGGACAGCTATGGCTACACCTTC; CDR3aa: CASSQRDSYGYTF
j_gene: TRBJ2-1; len: 15; abundance: NA; d_gene: TRBD2; v_gene: TRBV7-8; CDR3nt: TGTGCCAGCAGTTTTCTAGCGGGAGCCTACAATGAGCAGTTCTTC; CDR3aa: CASSFLAGAYNEQFF
j_gene: TRBJ2-7; len: 14; abundance: NA; d_gene: NA; v_gene: TRBV19; CDR3nt: TGTGCCAGTAGCACGGGACTGGGCCCTTACGAGCAGTACTTC; CDR3aa: CASSTGLGPYEQYF
j_gene: TRBJ2-1; len: 19; abundance: few; d_gene: NA; v_gene: TRBV7-7; CDR3nt: TGTGCCAGCAGCTTCCGTCCCCTAAGCGCCACGAGCTCCTACAATGAGCAGTTCTTC; CDR3aa: CASSFRPLSATSSYNEQFF
j_gene: TRBJ1-5; len: 14; abundance: NA; d_gene: NA; v_gene: TRBV5-1; CDR3nt: TGCGCCAGCAGCTTACAGGGAGGGAATCAGCCCCAGCATTTT; CDR3aa: CASSLQGGNQPQHF
j_gene: TRBJ1-1; len: 15; abundance: NA; d_gene: NA; v_gene: TRBV4-3; CDR3nt: TGCGCCAGCAGCCAAGAACCCGGGGGGAACACTGAAGCTTTCTTT; CDR3aa: CASSQEPGGNTEAFF
j_gene: TRBJ1-5; len: 15; abundance: NA; d_gene: NA; v_gene: TRBV10-3; CDR3nt: TGTGCCATCAGTGACCGAGGTGCTAGCAATCAGCCCCAGCATTTT; CDR3aa: CAISDRGASNQPQHF
j_gene: TRBJ2-7; len: 16; abundance: NA; d_gene: NA; v_gene: TRBV7-8; CDR3nt: TGTGCCAGCAGCCCGGCCCCTCTAGCGCTTACCTACGAGCAGTACTTC; CDR3aa: CASSPAPLALTYEQYF
j_gene: TRBJ1-2; len: 16; abundance: NA; d_gene: TRBD1; v_gene: TRBV28; CDR3nt: TGTGCCAGCATTGGGGTGAGACAGGGACCTTCCTATGGCTACACCTTC; CDR3aa: CASIGVRQGPSYGYTF
j_gene: TRBJ1-5; len: 12; abundance: NA; d_gene: NA; v_gene: TRBV6-5; CDR3nt: TGTGCCAGCAGTGGCGCGGGGCAGCCCCAGCATTTT; CDR3aa: CASSGAGQPQHF
j_gene: TRBJ2-1; len: 14; abundance: NA; d_gene: NA; v_gene: TRBV6-5; CDR3nt: TGTGCCAGCAGCTACCAGAGGGGGAGCAATGAGCAGTTCTTC; CDR3aa: CASSYQRGSNEQFF
j_gene: TRBJ1-1; len: 11; abundance: NA; d_gene: NA; v_gene: TRBV29-1; CDR3nt: TGCAGCGTTGAAGATCCCGGGGAAGCTTTCTTT; CDR3aa: CSVEDPGEAFF
j_gene: TRBJ2-7; len: 11; abundance: NA; d_gene: NA; v_gene: TRBV30; CDR3nt: TGTGCCGGAGGGACCTCCTACGAGCAGTACTTC; CDR3aa: CAGGTSYEQYF
j_gene: TRBJ1-1; len: 14; abundance: NA; d_gene: TRBD1; v_gene: TRBV29-1; CDR3nt: TGCAGCGTAGAAGGGGGACAGGGGGCTCGGGAAGCTTTCTTT; CDR3aa: CSVEGGQGAREAFF
j_gene: TRBJ2-7; len: 13; abundance: once; d_gene: NA; v_gene: TRBV7-9; CDR3nt: TGTGCCAGCAGCCAGACTAGTGCCCACGAGCAGTACTTC; CDR3aa: CASSQTSAHEQYF
j_gene: TRBJ2-7; len: 15; abundance: NA; d_gene: TRBD2; v_gene: TRBV18; CDR3nt: TGTGCCAGCTCACCCCCCGGGACTAGCGAAGGAGAGCAGTACTTC; CDR3aa: CASSPPGTSEGEQYF
j_gene: TRBJ2-3; len: 17; abundance: NA; d_gene: TRBD2; v_gene: TRBV5-4; CDR3nt: TGTGCCAGCAGCTATCCAGCGGGATCCCCAAGCTCAGATACGCAGTATTTT; CDR3aa: CASSYPAGSPSSDTQYF
j_gene: TRBJ1-1; len: 10; abundance: NA; d_gene: NA; v_gene: TRBV13; CDR3nt: TGTGCCAGCACCGGGGTCGAAGCTTTCTTT; CDR3aa: CASTGVEAFF
j_gene: TRBJ1-5; len: 13; abundance: few; d_gene: TRBD1; v_gene: TRBV18; CDR3nt: TGTGCCAGCTCTGGGACAGATAATCAGCCCCAGCATTTT; CDR3aa: CASSGTDNQPQHF
j_gene: TRBJ2-7; len: 13; abundance: NA; d_gene: TRBD2; v_gene: TRBV7-2; CDR3nt: TGTGCCAGCAACTTAGCGGGAGCCCACGAGCAGTACTTC; CDR3aa: CASNLAGAHEQYF
j_gene: TRBJ2-3; len: 14; abundance: NA; d_gene: TRBD1; v_gene: TRBV6-4; CDR3nt: TGTGCCAGCAGTCGGACAGGGGTTGGAGATACGCAGTATTTT; CDR3aa: CASSRTGVGDTQYF
j_gene: TRBJ2-2; len: 13; abundance: few; d_gene: NA; v_gene: TRBV5-1; CDR3nt: TGCGCCAGCAGCTCTTCGGGCACCGGGGAGCTGTTTTTT; CDR3aa: CASSSSGTGELFF